This T cell receptor beta chain was retrieved from a study of blood T cell repertoires in COVID-19. Study at large: The origin of the acute and convalescent COVID-19 samples was the United States, Italy and Spain. PBMCs, B-cell-depleted T cells, or T cells were the source of the cDNA or gDNA that made up the material.

Clinical histories supplied by participants themselves formed the basis of cohort assignment. How the authors handled the data: Reference gene primer amplification gave estimated nucleated cell counts. TCRdb's copy holds only in-frame clones and misses some; the assay was immunoSEQ multiplex PCR. That table furnishes V, J and clone size, whereas the DNA furnished D and trimming. The sample consists of about 250,000 clones, more than 75% of them appearing once. Germline V lookup: CDR1 SNHLY, CDR2 FYNNEI. This CDR3 is 11 amino acids long. V dropped 6 bases and J dropped 2 bases, with 5 bases sitting between them.

This clonotype was obtained from a man aged 35 to 55 who had recovered from COVID-19. Material for sequencing was PBMCs or T cells enriched from blood (not recorded which). The V call is TRBV2, the J call TRBJ2-7; the D gene is possibly TRBD1 (5 bases). This chain's CDR3 is CASRGAYEQYF. The CDR3 DNA is TGTGCCAGCAGAGGGGCCTACGAGCAGTACTTC.